This T cell receptor beta chain was sequenced in a study of T cell repertoires in cytomegalovirus infection. As for this clonotype: Antigen: not known.

Study-level results: Pooled public TCR beta family frequency picked out CMV carriers with the relevant HLA.

V shed 2 bases and J shed 3 bases, with 11 bases lying between them. Germline CDR1 reads LNHDA; CDR2 reads SQIVND (reference sequence). The CDR3 spans 15 residues. TCRdb re-called the reads with MiXCR, one entry per CDR3 protein. Here the sample spans around 450,000 distinct CDR3 sequences, about 10% being singletons. The receptor comes from a human donor in good health (CMV status not recorded). Some clones in this sample may be carry-over from other donors' samples. Sequencing used PBMCs. The genes are TRBV19 and TRBJ1-5; D perhaps matches TRBD1 (6 bases). As DNA, the CDR3 is TGTGCCAGTAGTATAATCCGGGACAACAATCAGCCCCAGCATTTT. It translates to CASSIIRDNNQPQHF. Full variable domain (rest looked up from reference TRBV19 and TRBJ1-5): DGGITQSPKYLFRKEGQNVTLSCEQNLNHDAMYWYRQDPGQGLRLIYYSQIVNDFQKGDIAEGYSVSREKKESFPLTVTSAQKNPTAFYLCASSIIRDNNQPQHFGDGTRLSIL.